These 14 T cell receptor beta chains were sequenced from one sample in a study of patients and donors after allogeneic stem cell transplantation. TCRdb recomputed calls from the RT-PCR reads with MiXCR, one row per CDR3 protein. Of tens of thousands of distinct CDR3 sequences listed, 4% to 5% were seen once; the top ten hold around 2.6%. The specimen was blood, either unsorted or a sorted T cell fraction (not recorded which). The origin of the receptors is a human donor who was either an allogeneic HSCT recipient or a stem cell or donor lymphocyte infusion donor (not recorded which). It is not recorded whose cells these are; they may come from a transplant donor.

This clonotype was seen a few times. One junction end disagrees with the germline gene, perhaps due to a read error. V is TRBV19 and J is TRBJ2-1, with D perhaps TRBD1 (6 bases). Germline V lookup: CDR1 LNHDA, CDR2 SQIVND (reference sequence). The CDR3 is 13 amino acids. This CDR3 reads CASSIQTGTYSYF. The CDR3 DNA follows: TGTGCCAGTAGTATTCAGACCGGGACATATAGTTACTTC.

In this sample, this clonotype turned up many times. Here the CDR3 reads CASRSGDTQYF. The DNA for the CDR3 is TGTGCCAGCAGATCGGGAGATACGCAGTATTTT. The chain combines TRBV11-2 with TRBJ2-3; D gene ambiguous. Germline lookup yields CDR1 SGHAT and CDR2 FQNNGV. CDR3 length equals 11 residues. V shed 6 bases and J shed 5 bases, with 6 bases lying between them.

In its sample, this clonotype was seen many times. The chain couples TRBV6-1 to TRBJ2-2; unclear D gene. The germline gives CDR1 MNHNS, CDR2 SASEGT. The V end was cut by 0 bases, the J end by 7 bases, with 6 bases between. The CDR3 runs to 13 residues. The CDR3 DNA is TGTGCCAGCAGTGAAGCGCGGATCGGGGAGCTGTTTTTT. Protein product: CASSEARIGELFF.

This clonotype was picked up a small number of times. The rearrangement links TRBV3-1 to TRBJ1-1, with D hard to call. The germline V gene has CDR1 LGHDT and CDR2 YNNKEL (reference sequence). V lost 4 bases to trimming and J lost 8 bases, with 8 bases between them. CDR3 length: 11 amino acids. CDR3 sequence: CASSRAGEAFF. The CDR3, as DNA: TGTGCCAGCAGCCGGGCGGGGGAAGCTTTCTTT.

This clonotype was seen at least ten times. The V gene is TRBV9, the J gene TRBJ2-3; D uncertain. Trimming took off 3 bases at V and 2 bases at J, with 16 bases between the two ends. Germline V gene lookup returns CDR1 SGDLS and CDR2 YYNGEE. CDR3 length: 16 residues. For the CDR3, the DNA is TGTGCCAGCAGCGCCCCGGGTGAGGCGTTCACAGATACGCAGTATTTT. Its translation is CASSAPGEAFTDTQYF.

This clonotype came up many times. The V and J genes are TRBV6-1 and TRBJ1-4; possible D gene TRBD1, 5 bases. This CDR3 region has 17 residues. V was cut by 6 bases and J by 0 bases, with 17 bases left in between. Germline CDR1 reads MNHNS; CDR2 reads SASEGT. CDR3 protein: CASRRRGTAATNEKLFF. In DNA form, the CDR3 reads TGTGCCAGCAGGAGAAGAGGGACTGCAGCAACTAATGAAAAACTGTTTTTT.

The chain is built from TRBV20-1 and TRBJ2-3; 8 nucleotides align to TRBD1. CDR1 DFQATT and CDR2 SNEGSKA come from the germline V gene (reference sequence). Trimming cost V 5 bases and J 0 bases; bases outside gene matches: 7. The CDR3 is 15 residues long. This chain's CDR3 is CSAPRGTGSTDTQYF. For the CDR3, the DNA is TGCAGTGCTCCCCGCGGGACAGGAAGCACAGATACGCAGTATTTT.

The gene calls are TRBV6-1 and TRBJ2-7; D assignment may be TRBD1 or TRBD2 (5 bases each). Germline CDR1 reads MNHNS; CDR2 reads SASEGT. The CDR3 sequence is 14 residues long. V lost 5 bases and J 1 base, leaving 12 bases between the germline ends. CDR3 DNA: TGTGCCAGCAGTCGGGACCCGTCTTCCTACGAGCAGTACTTC. Amino acids: CASSRDPSSYEQYF.

V gene TRBV12-2 combines with J gene TRBJ2-7; the table's D gene call, TRBD2, was not cross checked with the DNA. TRBV12-2 is a listed pseudogene. The CDR3 contains 15 residues. The CDR3 sequence: CASRLVGATFYEQYF. The CDR3 bases are TGTGCAAGTCGCTTAGTGGGAGCCACCTTCTACGAGCAGTACTTC.

The sample holds many counts of this clonotype. The chain uses TRBV5-4 and TRBJ2-7; TRBD2 is a possible D gene (6 bases). The V end lost 3 bases, the J end lost 0 bases, and 13 bases lay between the germline ends. The CDR3 is 15 amino acids. Germline V gives CDR1 SGHNT, CDR2 YYREEE (reference sequence). The CDR3 DNA reads TGTGCCAGCAGCTCACTAGCAGCCGACTCCTACGAGCAGTACTTC. Translating gives CASSSLAADSYEQYF.

The CDR3 sequence: CASTTTSVYNSPLHF. DNA of the CDR3: TGCGCCAGCACCACCACGTCAGTCTATAATTCACCCCTCCACTTT. The chain links TRBV5-1 to TRBJ1-6; D remains unclear. Germline-derived CDR1 and CDR2 are SGHRS and YFSETQ. The CDR3 spans 15 residues. V lost 6 bases and J lost 3, with 13 bases in between.

Sample share makes this clonotype medium-sized. The chain joins TRBV5-1 to TRBJ2-2; possibly TRBD1 for D (6 bases). CDR3 length equals 15 residues. V was cut by 4 bases and J by 6 bases, with 16 bases left in between. Germline lookup yields CDR1 SGHRS and CDR2 YFSETQ. CDR3 DNA: TGCGCCAGCAGCCCGATAAACAGGGTTGCCGGGGAGCTGTTTTTT. Its protein is CASSPINRVAGELFF.

This clonotype was counted ten times or more. V and J are TRBV9 and TRBJ1-1; no firm D call. This CDR3 comprises 14 residues. The germline V gene encodes CDR1 SGDLS and CDR2 YYNGEE. V was pared by 0 bases and J by 5 bases, with 11 bases between. CDR3 nucleotides: TGTGCCAGCAGCGTAGGGCAACGTCGAACTGAAGCTTTCTTT. This translates into CASSVGQRRTEAFF.

The sample holds many counts of this clonotype. The rearrangement links TRBV3-1 to TRBJ2-3, with D perhaps assigned TRBD1 or TRBD2 (5 bases each). The CDR3 runs 12 residues. V was pared by 8 bases and J by 2 bases, with 8 bases between. The germline V gene has CDR1 LGHDT and CDR2 YNNKEL (reference sequence). The CDR3 protein is CASGGSTDTQYF. The CDR3 nucleotides read TGTGCCAGCGGGGGATCCACAGATACGCAGTATTTT.